This T cell receptor beta chain derives from a study of blood T cell repertoires in COVID-19. The CDR3 has 12 residues. CDR1 is SQVTM, CDR2 ANQGSEA, per germline. V lost 6 bases and J lost 9, with 15 bases in between. Assay used: immunoSEQ multiplex PCR; TCRdb lists only in-frame clones, some missing. The sample records roughly 130,000 clones, roughly 84% being singletons. Sequenced: peripheral blood. The sequence was collected from a woman in her twenties or thirties who had recovered from COVID-19. V gene TRBV29-1 combines with J gene TRBJ1-5; D remains ambiguous. Here the CDR3 DNA reads TGCAGCGTAACTCGGGGTGAAGGGCCCCAGCATTTT. Protein sequence: CSVTRGEGPQHF. The whole variable domain, remainder taken from reference TRBV29-1 and TRBJ1-5, is SAVISQKPSRDICQRGTSLTIQCQVDSQVTMMFWYRQQPGQSLTLIATANQGSEATYESGFVIDKFPISRPNLTFSTLTVSNMSPEDSSIYLCSVTRGEGPQHFGDGTRLSIL.